The clone carrying this TCR beta chain is labeled medium-sized (0.01 to 0.1%). Its antigen is not known. TCRdb reprocessed the 5' RACE reads via MiXCR and lists one record per CDR3 protein. The sample has about 9,100 distinct CDR3 sequences; 5.5% to 7% are singletons. Time point defined: sample taken at primary tumor resection. The source of the sample is a study of spatial heterogeneity in lung cancer. Study as a whole: Within raw reads, each unique TCR and UMI combination appeared on average more than ten times.

The V end lost 0 bases, the J end lost 2 bases, and 3 bases lay between the germline ends. Germline CDR1 and CDR2: SGDLS and YYNGEE. The CDR3 has 13 residues. Whole-study results and caveats: Tracking of tumor mutation counts was seen in expanded intratumoral alpha and beta TCR counts.

This receptor was taken from a female donor with early-stage non-small cell lung cancer. The sequencing used lung tumor tissue, collected at surgery. The V gene is TRBV9, the J gene TRBJ2-1, with D unresolved. CDR3 DNA: TGTGCCAGCAGCGTAGGGGCCTACAATGAGCAGTTCTTC. It encodes CASSVGAYNEQFF.